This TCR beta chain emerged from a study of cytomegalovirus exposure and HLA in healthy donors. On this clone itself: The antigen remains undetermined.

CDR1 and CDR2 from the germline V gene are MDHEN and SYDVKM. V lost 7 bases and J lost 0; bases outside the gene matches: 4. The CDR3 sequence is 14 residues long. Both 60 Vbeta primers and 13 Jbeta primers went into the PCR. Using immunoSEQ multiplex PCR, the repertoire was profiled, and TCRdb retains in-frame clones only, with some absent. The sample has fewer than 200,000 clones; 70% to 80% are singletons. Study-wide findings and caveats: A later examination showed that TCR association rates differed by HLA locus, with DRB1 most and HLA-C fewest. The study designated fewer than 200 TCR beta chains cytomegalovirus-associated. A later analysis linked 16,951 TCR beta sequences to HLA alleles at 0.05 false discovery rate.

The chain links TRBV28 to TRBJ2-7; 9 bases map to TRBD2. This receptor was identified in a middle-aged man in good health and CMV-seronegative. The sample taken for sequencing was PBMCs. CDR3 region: CASIAGGTSYEQYF. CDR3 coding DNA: TGTGCCAGCATTGCGGGAGGGACCTCCTACGAGCAGTACTTC.